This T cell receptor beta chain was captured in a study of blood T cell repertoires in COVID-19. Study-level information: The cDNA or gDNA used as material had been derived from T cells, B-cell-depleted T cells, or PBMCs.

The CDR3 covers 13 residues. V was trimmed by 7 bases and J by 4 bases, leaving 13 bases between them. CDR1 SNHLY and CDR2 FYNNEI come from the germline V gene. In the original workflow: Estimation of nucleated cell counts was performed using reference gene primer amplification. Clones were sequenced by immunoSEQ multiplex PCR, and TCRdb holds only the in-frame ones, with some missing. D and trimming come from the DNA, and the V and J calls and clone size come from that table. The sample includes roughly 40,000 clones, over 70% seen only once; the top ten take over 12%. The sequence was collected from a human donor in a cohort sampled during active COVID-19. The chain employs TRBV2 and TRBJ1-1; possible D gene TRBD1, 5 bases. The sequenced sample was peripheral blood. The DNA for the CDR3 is TGTGCCAGCATGTTGGGGGGAACCACTGAAGCTTTCTTT. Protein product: CASMLGGTTEAFF.